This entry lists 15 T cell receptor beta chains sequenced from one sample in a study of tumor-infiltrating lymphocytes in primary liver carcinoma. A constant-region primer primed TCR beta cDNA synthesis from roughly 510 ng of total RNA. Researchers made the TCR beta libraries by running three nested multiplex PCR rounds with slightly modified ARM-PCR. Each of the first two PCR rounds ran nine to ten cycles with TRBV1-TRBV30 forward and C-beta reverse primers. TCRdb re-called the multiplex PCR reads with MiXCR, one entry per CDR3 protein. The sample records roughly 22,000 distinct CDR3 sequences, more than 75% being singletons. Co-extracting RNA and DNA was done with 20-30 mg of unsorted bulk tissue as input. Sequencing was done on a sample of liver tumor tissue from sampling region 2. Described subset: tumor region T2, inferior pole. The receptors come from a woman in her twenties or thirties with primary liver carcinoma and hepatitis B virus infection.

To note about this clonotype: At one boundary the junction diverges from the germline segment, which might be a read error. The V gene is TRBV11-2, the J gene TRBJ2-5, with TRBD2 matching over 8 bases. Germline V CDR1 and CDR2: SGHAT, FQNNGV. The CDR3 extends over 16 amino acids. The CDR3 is CVSSQIPGGGKETHYF. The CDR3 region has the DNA TGTGTCAGCAGCCAAATTCCTGGCGGGGGGAAAGAGACCCATTACTTC.

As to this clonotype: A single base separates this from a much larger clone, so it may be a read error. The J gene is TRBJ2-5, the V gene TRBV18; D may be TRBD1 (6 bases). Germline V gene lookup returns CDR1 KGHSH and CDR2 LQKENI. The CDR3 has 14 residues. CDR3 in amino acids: CANSLDSAYETQYF. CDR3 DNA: TGTGCCAACTCACTGGACAGCGCCTACGAGACCCAGTACTTC.

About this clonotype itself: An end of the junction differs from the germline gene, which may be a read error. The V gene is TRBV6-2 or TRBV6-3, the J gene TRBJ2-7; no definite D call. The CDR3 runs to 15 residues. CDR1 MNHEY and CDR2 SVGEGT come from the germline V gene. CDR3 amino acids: CASSRFKSSSYEHYF. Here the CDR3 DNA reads TGTGCTAGCAGTCGTTTTAAGAGCAGCTCCTACGAGCACTACTTC.

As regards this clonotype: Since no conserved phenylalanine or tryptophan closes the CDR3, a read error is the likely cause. The CDR3 DNA follows: TGTGCCAGCAGATATACATGGGGAAGGGCTGAAGCTTTCTCT. Translated: CASRYTWGRAEAFS. The J gene is TRBJ1-1, the V gene TRBV11-2; D is ambiguous. Per germline, CDR1 SGHAT and CDR2 FQNNGV. The CDR3 has 14 amino acids. V was shortened by 6 bases and J by 6 bases, with 17 bases between the two germline ends.

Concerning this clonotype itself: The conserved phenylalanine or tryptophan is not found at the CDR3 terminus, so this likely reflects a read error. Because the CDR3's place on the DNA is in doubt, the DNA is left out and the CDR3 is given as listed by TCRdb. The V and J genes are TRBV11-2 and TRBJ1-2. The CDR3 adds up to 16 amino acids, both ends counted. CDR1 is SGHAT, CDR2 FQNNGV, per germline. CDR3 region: CASSPQGGDWSYGHTS.

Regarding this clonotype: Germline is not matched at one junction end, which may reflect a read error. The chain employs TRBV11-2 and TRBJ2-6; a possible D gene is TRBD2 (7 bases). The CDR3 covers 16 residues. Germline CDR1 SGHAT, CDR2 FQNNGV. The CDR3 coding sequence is TGTGTCAGCAGCCCCGTCCGGGGGGCTGGGGCCAACGTCCTGGCTTTC. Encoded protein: CVSSPVRGAGANVLAF.

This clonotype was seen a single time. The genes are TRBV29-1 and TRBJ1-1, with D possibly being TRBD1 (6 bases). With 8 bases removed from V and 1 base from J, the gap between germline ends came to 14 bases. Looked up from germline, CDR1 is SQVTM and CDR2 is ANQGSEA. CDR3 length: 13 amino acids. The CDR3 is CSHTRTANTEAFF. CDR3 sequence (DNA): TGCAGCCACACCAGGACAGCGAACACTGAAGCTTTCTTT.

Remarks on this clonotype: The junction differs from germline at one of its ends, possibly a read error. CDR3 sequence: CASGPFHDYGYTF. The DNA for the CDR3 is TGTGCCAGCGGCCCATTTCACGACTATGGCTACACGTTC. This sequence joins TRBV5-4 and TRBJ1-2; the D is unclear. Germline values: CDR1 SGHNT, CDR2 YYREEE (reference sequence). CDR3 length equals 13 residues.

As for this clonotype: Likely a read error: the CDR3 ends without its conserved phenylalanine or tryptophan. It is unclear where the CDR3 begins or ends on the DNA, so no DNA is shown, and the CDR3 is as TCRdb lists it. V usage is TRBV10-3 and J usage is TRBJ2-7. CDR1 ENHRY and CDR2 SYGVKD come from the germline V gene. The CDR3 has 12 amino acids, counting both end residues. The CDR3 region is CAISETDYEQNS.

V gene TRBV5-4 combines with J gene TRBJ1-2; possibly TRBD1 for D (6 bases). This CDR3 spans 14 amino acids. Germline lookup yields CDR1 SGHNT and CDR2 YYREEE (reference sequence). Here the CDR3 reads CVSSRTGLMDGYTF. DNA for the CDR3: TGTGTCAGTAGCCGTACAGGGCTTATGGATGGCTACACCTTC.

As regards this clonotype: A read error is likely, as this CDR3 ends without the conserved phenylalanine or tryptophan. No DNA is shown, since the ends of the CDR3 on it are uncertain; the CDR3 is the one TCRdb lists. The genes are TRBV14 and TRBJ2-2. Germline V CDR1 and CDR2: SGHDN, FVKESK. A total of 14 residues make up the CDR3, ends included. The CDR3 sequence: CASSPGRNAGELFL.

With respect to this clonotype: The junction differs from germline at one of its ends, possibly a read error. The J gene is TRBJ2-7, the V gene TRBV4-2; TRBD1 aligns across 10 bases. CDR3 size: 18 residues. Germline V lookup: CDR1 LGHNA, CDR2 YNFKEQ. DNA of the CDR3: TGTGACAGCAACCAGGAACACCTAGGACAGGGGGGACCGCGCGAGCAGTATTTC. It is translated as CDSNQEHLGQGGPREQYF.

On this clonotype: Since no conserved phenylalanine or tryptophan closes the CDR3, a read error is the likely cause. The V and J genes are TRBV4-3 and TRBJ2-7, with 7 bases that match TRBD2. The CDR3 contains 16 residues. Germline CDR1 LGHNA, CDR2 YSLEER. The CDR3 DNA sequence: TGCGCCAGCAGCAAAGATAGGACTAGGGTCACTAACGAGCAGTACTTA. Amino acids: CASSKDRTRVTNEQYL.

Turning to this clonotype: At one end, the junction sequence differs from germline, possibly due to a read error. The CDR3 coding sequence is TGCGCCAGCAGCTGGGGCGCGGGGTACTCAACCTACAATGAGCGGTTCTTC. Its translation is CASSWGAGYSTYNERFF. The chain couples TRBV5-1 to TRBJ2-1; D is perhaps TRBD2 (6 bases). Germline-derived CDR1 and CDR2 are SGHRS and YFSETQ. There are 17 residues in the CDR3. The whole variable domain, remainder taken from reference TRBV5-1 and TRBJ2-1, is KAGVTQTPRYLIKTRGQQVTLSCSPISGHRSVSWYQQTPGQGLQFLFEYFSETQRNKGNFPGRFSGRQFSNSRSEMNVSTLELGDSALYLCASSWGAGYSTYNERFFGPGTRLTVL.

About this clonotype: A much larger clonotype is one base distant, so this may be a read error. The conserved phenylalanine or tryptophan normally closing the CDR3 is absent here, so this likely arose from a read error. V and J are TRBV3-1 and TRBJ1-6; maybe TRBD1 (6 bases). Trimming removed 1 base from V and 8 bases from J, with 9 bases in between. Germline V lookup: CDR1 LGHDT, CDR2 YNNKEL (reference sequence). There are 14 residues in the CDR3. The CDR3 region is CASSQGQAYSPLHL. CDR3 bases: TGTGCCAGCAGCCAAGGACAGGCGTATTCACCCCTCCACCTT.